The entry below describes one TCR beta chain. Here immunoSEQ multiplex PCR was the method, and the copy in TCRdb shows in-frame clones only, minus some. The sample yields approximately 84,000 clones, roughly 89% seen once. The CDR3 totals 17 residues. Trimming removed 3 bases at V and 4 bases at J, with 22 bases between. Germline-derived CDR1 and CDR2 are SGHRS and YFSETQ. The data originate from a study of control samples from healthy donors and cancer patients. Sequencing was carried out using blood. The V call is TRBV5-1, the J call TRBJ2-5; a weak D match, TRBD2 (5 bases). The TCR comes from a man younger than 45 in good health. The CDR3 reads CASSSGGGTRNGETQYF. The CDR3 nucleotides are TGCGCCAGCAGCTCAGGTGGAGGAACTAGAAACGGAGAGACCCAGTACTTC.